This T cell receptor beta chain was found in a study of T-cell memory formation after mild COVID-19. About the research overall: For the most part, TCR clusters were specific to one donor.

Using its own MiXCR run on the 5' RACE reads, TCRdb lists one record per CDR3 protein. Of 180,000 or so distinct CDR3 sequences in the sample, approximately 10% were seen once. Looked up from germline, CDR1 is SGHKS and CDR2 is YYEKEE (reference sequence). Between the trimmed V and J ends, which lost 3 bases and 5 bases, there was a span of 15 bases. The CDR3 has 14 residues. The specimen was PBMCs or a T cell subset sorted from them (not recorded which). The receptor was isolated from a man aged 18-30 years who had mild COVID-19 (a few samples of this study predate the infection). Cell type and time point are not known. The V and J genes are TRBV5-5 and TRBJ2-7; D might be TRBD1 (8 bases). The CDR3 DNA reads TGTGCCAGCAGCTCCAGGACAGGGAGGGACGAGCAGTACGTC. It yields the protein CASSSRTGRDEQYV.